These 14 T cell receptor beta chains were sequenced from one sample in a study of PD-L1 blockade in urothelial cancer. Measured with immunoSEQ multiplex PCR; TCRdb has only the in-frame clones, and not every one. This sample has tens of thousands of clones, with around 88% found just once. Time point here: pretreatment peripheral blood. This specimen consisted of PBMCs, obtained around atezolizumab (anti-PD-L1) treatment. The source is a woman aged 60-75 years with urothelial cancer.

This chain joins TRBV10-3 and TRBJ1-2; maybe TRBD1 (6 bases). With 10 bases removed from V and 2 bases from J, the gap between germline ends came to 11 bases. CDR3 size: 12 residues. Germline loops: CDR1 ENHRY, CDR2 SYGVKD. The CDR3 sequence: CANRGGNYGYTF. As DNA, the CDR3 is TGTGCCAATAGGGGGGGCAACTATGGCTACACCTTC.

This sequence joins TRBV6-6 and TRBJ2-5, with TRBD2 matching over 12 bases. With V trimmed by 8 bases and J by 4 bases, 8 bases remained unmatched. The CDR3 contains 15 residues. CDR1 and CDR2 (germline): MNHNY, SVGAGI (reference sequence). The CDR3 region is CASGTMGLAGETQYF. The CDR3 DNA reads as TGTGCCAGCGGGACTATGGGACTAGCGGGAGAGACCCAGTACTTC.

This clone was found once. The chain couples TRBV18 to TRBJ2-1, with a possible D match to TRBD2 (6 bases). Trimming removed 3 bases from V and 7 bases from J, with 19 bases in between. This CDR3 contains 16 residues. The V gene's germline CDR1 is KGHSH and CDR2 LQKENI. CDR3 sequence (DNA): TGTGCCAGCTCACCTCCGGTGGGGGGTTGGGGAAATGAGCAGTTCTTC. It translates to CASSPPVGGWGNEQFF.

This chain uses TRBV4-3 with TRBJ1-4; 8 bases map to TRBD1. Trimming cost V 4 bases and J 0 bases; bases outside gene matches: 4. Germline CDR1 is LGHNA and CDR2 is YSLEER. The CDR3 has 16 residues. CDR3 residues: CASSPGQEATNEKLFF. For the CDR3, the DNA is TGCGCCAGCAGCCCGGGACAGGAGGCAACTAATGAAAAACTGTTTTTT.

The chain has TRBV19 and TRBJ1-1; perhaps TRBD1 as D (5 bases). With 9 bases removed from V and 0 bases from J, the gap between germline ends came to 11 bases. The CDR3 consists of 13 residues. The V gene's germline CDR1 is LNHDA and CDR2 SQIVND (reference sequence). CDR3 amino acids: CARTTAMNTEAFF. In DNA form, the CDR3 reads TGTGCCAGGACGACAGCGATGAACACTGAAGCTTTCTTT.

CDR3 DNA sequence: TGTGCCAGCTCCGGGAACGGCTATGGCTACACCTTC. Its protein is CASSGNGYGYTF. V is TRBV6-1 and J is TRBJ1-2; D is undetermined. Trimming took 8 bases from V and 4 from J, leaving 11 bases between them. Germline V gives CDR1 MNHNS, CDR2 SASEGT. The CDR3 runs to 12 residues.

This clone has a handful of counts. V and J are TRBV5-1 and TRBJ2-7; perhaps TRBD1 as D (5 bases). Germline values: CDR1 SGHRS, CDR2 YFSETQ. V lost 2 bases and J 5 bases, leaving 14 bases between the germline ends. The CDR3 runs 14 residues. In nucleotides, the CDR3 is TGCGCCAGCAGCTTCTCAGGGCCCCAGGACGAGCAGTACTTC. It specifies CASSFSGPQDEQYF.

This clone was seen more than once but under ten times. V gene TRBV4-3 combines with J gene TRBJ2-1; D is unresolved. Germline V gene data show CDR1 as LGHNA and CDR2 as YSLEER. The CDR3 contains 13 residues. V lost 3 bases to trimming and J lost 9 bases, with 12 bases between them. The chain's CDR3 is CASSQARWAEQFF. The CDR3 nucleotides are TGCGCCAGCAGCCAGGCAAGGTGGGCTGAGCAGTTCTTC.

Note on this clone: Distinct nucleotide sequences in the sample also encode this CDR3. This sequence joins TRBV27 and TRBJ2-7; D gene uncertain. This CDR3 has 13 residues. Germline V gives CDR1 MNHEY, CDR2 SMNVEV (reference sequence). Trimming cost V 5 bases and J 3 bases, with 11 bases left between them. CDR3 amino acids: CASSPPSLYEQYF. The DNA of the CDR3 is TGTGCCAGCAGTCCCCCCTCCCTCTACGAGCAGTACTTC.

This chain uses TRBV6-1 with TRBJ1-1; 9 bases match TRBD1. In germline, CDR1 is MNHNS, CDR2 SASEGT. The CDR3 has 16 amino acids. Losses at the gene ends were 3 bases for V and 7 bases for J; bases not matched to a gene: 12. CDR3 nucleotide sequence: TGTGCCAGCAGTGAGACTTTCACAGGGGGCATCGATGAAGCTTTCTTT. Translating gives CASSETFTGGIDEAFF.

The V and J genes are TRBV5-1 and TRBJ2-5, with 7 bases aligning to TRBD1. The junction had 6 bases not matched to a gene; V was cut back by 0 bases and J by 7 bases. In germline, CDR1 is SGHRS, CDR2 YFSETQ. The CDR3 consists of 14 residues. CDR3 amino acids: CASSLGTGSVTQYF. In DNA form, the CDR3 reads TGCGCCAGCAGCTTGGGGACAGGTTCCGTGACCCAGTACTTC. The variable domain in full, with the rest retrieved from reference TRBV5-1 and TRBJ2-5, is KAGVTQTPRYLIKTRGQQVTLSCSPISGHRSVSWYQQTPGQGLQFLFEYFSETQRNKGNFPGRFSGRQFSNSRSEMNVSTLELGDSALYLCASSLGTGSVTQYFGPGTRLLVL.

The V and J genes are TRBV7-8 and TRBJ2-1, with TRBD2 matching 10 bases. The CDR3 runs to 14 residues. Germline V CDR1 and CDR2: SGHVS, FQNEAQ. Trimming removed 6 bases from V and 7 bases from J; junction bases left unmatched: 6. The CDR3 coding sequence is TGTGCCAGCAGTGGACTAGCGGACTATAATGAGCAGTTCTTC. Amino acid sequence: CASSGLADYNEQFF. The complete variable domain, with remaining parts taken from reference TRBV7-8 and TRBJ2-1, reads GAGVSQSPRYKVAKRGQDVALRCDPISGHVSLFWYQQALGQGPEFLTYFQNEAQLDKSGLPSDRFFAERPEGSVSTLKIQRTQQEDSAVYLCASSGLADYNEQFFGPGTRLTVL.

This rearrangement joins TRBV28 to TRBJ2-3; 16 positions agree with TRBD2. This CDR3 has 20 residues. The J segment lost 5 bases and the V segment lost 5 bases, leaving 16 bases of the junction unmatched. The germline V gene has CDR1 MDHEN and CDR2 SYDVKM. In DNA, the CDR3 is TGTGCCAGCAGTGGGGACTTCCGGGGACTAGCGGGAGGGCCAGGAGATACGCAGTATTTT. As protein: CASSGDFRGLAGGPGDTQYF.

V usage is TRBV18 and J usage is TRBJ1-1; 7 bases map to TRBD1. V shed 2 bases, J shed 1 base, and the junction held 13 bases outside the gene matches. The length of the CDR3 is 18 residues. Germline values: CDR1 KGHSH, CDR2 LQKENI. CDR3 sequence reads: CASSPKGAVTGPNTEAFF. CDR3 DNA: TGTGCCAGCTCACCAAAGGGGGCAGTGACAGGGCCGAACACTGAAGCTTTCTTT.